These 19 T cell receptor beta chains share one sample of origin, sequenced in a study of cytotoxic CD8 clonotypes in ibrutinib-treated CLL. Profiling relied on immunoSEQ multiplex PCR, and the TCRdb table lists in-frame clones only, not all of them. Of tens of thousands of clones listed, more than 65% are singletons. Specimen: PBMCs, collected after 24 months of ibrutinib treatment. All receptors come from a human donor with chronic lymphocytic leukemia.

In DNA form, the CDR3 reads TGTGCCAGCAGTTACGGGGACAACGGCATTCAGTACTTC. It specifies CASSYGDNGIQYF. The V and J genes are TRBV6-6 and TRBJ2-4, with D perhaps matching TRBD1 (6 bases). V shed 2 bases and J shed 9 bases, with 11 bases lying between them. The CDR3 has 13 amino acids. Germline CDR1 is MNHNY and CDR2 is SVGAGI (reference sequence).

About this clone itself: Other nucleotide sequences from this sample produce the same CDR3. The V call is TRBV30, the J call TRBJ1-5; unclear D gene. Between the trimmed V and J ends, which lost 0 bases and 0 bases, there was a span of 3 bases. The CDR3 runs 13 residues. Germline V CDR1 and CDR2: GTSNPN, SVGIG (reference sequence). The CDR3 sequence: CAWSVDSNQPQHF. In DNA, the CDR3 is TGTGCCTGGAGTGTCGATAGCAATCAGCCCCAGCATTTT.

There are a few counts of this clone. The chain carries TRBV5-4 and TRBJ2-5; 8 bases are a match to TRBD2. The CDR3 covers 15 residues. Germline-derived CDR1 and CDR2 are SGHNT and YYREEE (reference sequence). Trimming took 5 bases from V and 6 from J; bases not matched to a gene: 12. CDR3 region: CASSFELAVLQTQYF. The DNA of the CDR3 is TGTGCCAGCAGTTTCGAACTAGCGGTTCTTCAGACCCAGTACTTC.

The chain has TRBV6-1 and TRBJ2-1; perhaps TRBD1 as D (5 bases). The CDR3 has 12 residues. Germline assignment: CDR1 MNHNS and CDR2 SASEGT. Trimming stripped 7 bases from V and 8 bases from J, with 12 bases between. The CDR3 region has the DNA TGTGCCAGCACCAGGGCGTGGGATGAGCAGTTCTTC. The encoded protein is CASTRAWDEQFF.

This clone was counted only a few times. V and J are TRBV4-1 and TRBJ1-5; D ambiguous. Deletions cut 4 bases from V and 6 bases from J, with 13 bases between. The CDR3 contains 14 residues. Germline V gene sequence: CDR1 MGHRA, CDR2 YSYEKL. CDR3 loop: CASSLSTGSQPQHF. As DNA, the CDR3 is TGCGCCAGCAGCCTAAGTACGGGGAGTCAGCCCCAGCATTTT.

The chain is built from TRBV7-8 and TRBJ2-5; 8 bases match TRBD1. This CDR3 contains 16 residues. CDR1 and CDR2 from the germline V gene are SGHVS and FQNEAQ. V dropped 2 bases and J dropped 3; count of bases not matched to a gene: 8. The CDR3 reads CASSLTPDRVKETQYF. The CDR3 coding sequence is TGTGCCAGCAGCTTAACCCCGGACAGGGTGAAAGAGACCCAGTACTTC.

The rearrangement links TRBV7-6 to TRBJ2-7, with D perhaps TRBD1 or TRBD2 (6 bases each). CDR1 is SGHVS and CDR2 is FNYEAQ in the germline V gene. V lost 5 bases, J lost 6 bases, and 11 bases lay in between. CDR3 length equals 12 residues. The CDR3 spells CASSQGGSEQYF. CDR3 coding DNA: TGTGCCAGCAGCCAAGGGGGGAGCGAGCAGTACTTC.

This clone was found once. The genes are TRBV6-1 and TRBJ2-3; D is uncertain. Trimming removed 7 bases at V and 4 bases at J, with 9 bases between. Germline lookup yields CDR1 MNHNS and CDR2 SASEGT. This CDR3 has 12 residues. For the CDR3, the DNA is TGTGCCAGCATGCCCGGCTCAGATACGCAGTATTTT. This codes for CASMPGSDTQYF.

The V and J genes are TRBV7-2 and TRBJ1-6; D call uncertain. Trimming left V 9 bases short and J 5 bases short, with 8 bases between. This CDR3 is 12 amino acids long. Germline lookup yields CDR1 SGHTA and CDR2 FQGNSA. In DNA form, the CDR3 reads TGTGCCAGGGCGGGAAATAATTCACCCCTCCACTTT. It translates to CARAGNNSPLHF.

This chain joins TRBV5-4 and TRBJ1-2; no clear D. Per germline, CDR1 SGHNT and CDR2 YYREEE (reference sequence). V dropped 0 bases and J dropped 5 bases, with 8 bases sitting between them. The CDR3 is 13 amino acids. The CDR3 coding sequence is TGTGCCAGCAGCTTGGACACTATATATGGCTACACCTTC. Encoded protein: CASSLDTIYGYTF.

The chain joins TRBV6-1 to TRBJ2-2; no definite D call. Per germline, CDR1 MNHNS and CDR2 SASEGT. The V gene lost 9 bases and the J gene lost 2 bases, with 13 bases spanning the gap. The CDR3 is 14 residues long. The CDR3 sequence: CASLRGPNTGELFF. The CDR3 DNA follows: TGTGCCAGTTTGAGAGGACCCAACACCGGGGAGCTGTTTTTT.

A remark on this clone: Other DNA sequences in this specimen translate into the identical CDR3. In nucleotides, the CDR3 is TGTGCCAGCAGTTTATCCAGCGGCTATGGCTACACCTTC. Residues: CASSLSSGYGYTF. The chain uses TRBV27 and TRBJ1-2; D call uncertain. This CDR3 is 13 amino acids long. V was clipped by 0 bases and J by 4 bases, with 6 bases between them. In germline, CDR1 is MNHEY, CDR2 SMNVEV (reference sequence).

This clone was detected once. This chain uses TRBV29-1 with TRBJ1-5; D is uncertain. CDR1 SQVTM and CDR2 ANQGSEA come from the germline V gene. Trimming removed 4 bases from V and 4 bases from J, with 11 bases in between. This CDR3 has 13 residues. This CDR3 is CSVGEVRNQPQHF. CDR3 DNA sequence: TGCAGCGTTGGGGAGGTAAGAAATCAGCCCCAGCATTTT. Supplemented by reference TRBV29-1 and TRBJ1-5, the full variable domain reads SAVISQKPSRDICQRGTSLTIQCQVDSQVTMMFWYRQQPGQSLTLIATANQGSEATYESGFVIDKFPISRPNLTFSTLTVSNMSPEDSSIYLCSVGEVRNQPQHFGDGTRLSIL.

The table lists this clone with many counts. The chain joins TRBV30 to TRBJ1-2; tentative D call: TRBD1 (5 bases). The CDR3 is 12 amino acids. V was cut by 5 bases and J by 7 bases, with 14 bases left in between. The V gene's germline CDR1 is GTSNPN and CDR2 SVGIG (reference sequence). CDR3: CAWEARGSGYTF. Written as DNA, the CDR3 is TGTGCCTGGGAGGCGAGGGGCAGTGGCTACACCTTC.

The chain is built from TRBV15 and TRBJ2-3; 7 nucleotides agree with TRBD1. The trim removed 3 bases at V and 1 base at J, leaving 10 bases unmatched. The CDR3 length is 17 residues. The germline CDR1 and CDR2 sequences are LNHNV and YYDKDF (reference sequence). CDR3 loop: CATSSFQRQGGTDTQYF. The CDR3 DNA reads TGTGCCACCAGCAGCTTCCAGCGACAGGGAGGCACAGATACGCAGTATTTT.

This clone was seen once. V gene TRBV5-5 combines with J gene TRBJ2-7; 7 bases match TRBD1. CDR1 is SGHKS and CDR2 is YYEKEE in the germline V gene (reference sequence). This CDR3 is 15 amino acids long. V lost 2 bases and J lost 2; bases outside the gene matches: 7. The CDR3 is CASSFYHRGTYEQYF. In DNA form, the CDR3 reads TGTGCCAGCAGCTTTTACCACAGGGGTACCTACGAGCAGTACTTC.

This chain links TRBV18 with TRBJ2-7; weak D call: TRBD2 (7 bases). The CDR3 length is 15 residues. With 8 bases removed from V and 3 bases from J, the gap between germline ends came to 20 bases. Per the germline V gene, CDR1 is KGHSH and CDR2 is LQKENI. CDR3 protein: CASRPRRGPVYEQYF. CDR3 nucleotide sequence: TGTGCCAGCCGGCCGCGGCGGGGGCCAGTCTACGAGCAGTACTTC.

For the CDR3, the DNA is TGTGCCAGCAGTCAAGGCCGGACAGGGCCGTGGTCTATAAACAATGAGCAGTTCTTC. This gives the protein CASSQGRTGPWSINNEQFF. This rearrangement joins TRBV27 to TRBJ2-1, with 8 bases fitting TRBD1. CDR1 is MNHEY, CDR2 SMNVEV, per germline (reference sequence). The CDR3 is made up of 19 amino acids. V was pared by 5 bases and J by 5 bases, with 20 bases of the junction left unmatched.

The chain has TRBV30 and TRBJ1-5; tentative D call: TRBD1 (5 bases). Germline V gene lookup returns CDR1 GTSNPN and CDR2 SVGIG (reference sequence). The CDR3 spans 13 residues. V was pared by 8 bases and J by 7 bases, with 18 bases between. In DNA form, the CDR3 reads TGTGCCGCTCAGGCGGGGGGAGGACAGCCCCAGCATTTT. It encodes CAAQAGGGQPQHF.